A single count supports the clone carrying this T cell receptor beta chain. Its antigen is currently unknown. One end of the junction does not line up with germline, which may come from a read error. The sample originates from a study of T cells in Graves' hyperthyroidism and ophthalmopathy. Findings and limits, study-wide: Most expanded thyroid clonotypes above 0.001 also appeared in blood.

Amplification of TCR beta CDR3 regions was performed using RNA transcripts as template. Using the HTBI primer set, a first-round RT-PCR was run on the TCR CDR3. TCRdb re-called the multiplex PCR reads through MiXCR, storing one row per CDR3 protein. The sample yields under 300,000 distinct CDR3 sequences, 13% seen once. The CDR3 covers 12 residues. Germline V lookup: CDR1 SEHNR, CDR2 FQNEAQ (reference sequence). Exclusions: uncontrolled infection, other autoimmune disease, pregnancy, lactation. Diagnoses were made from clinical symptoms, serum measures (thyroxine and TRAb), thyroid ultrasound and orbital computed tomography. PBMCs came from more than 9.5 ml fresh peripheral blood.

Sequencing used blood. The chain has TRBV7-9 and TRBJ1-6; a possible D gene is TRBD1 (5 bases). The sequence was obtained from a woman in her twenties or thirties with Graves' hyperthyroidism that later progressed to Graves' ophthalmopathy. CDR3 coding DNA: TGTGCCGGCAGCAGACAGAATTCACCCCTCCACTTT. Its translation is CAGSRQNSPLHF.